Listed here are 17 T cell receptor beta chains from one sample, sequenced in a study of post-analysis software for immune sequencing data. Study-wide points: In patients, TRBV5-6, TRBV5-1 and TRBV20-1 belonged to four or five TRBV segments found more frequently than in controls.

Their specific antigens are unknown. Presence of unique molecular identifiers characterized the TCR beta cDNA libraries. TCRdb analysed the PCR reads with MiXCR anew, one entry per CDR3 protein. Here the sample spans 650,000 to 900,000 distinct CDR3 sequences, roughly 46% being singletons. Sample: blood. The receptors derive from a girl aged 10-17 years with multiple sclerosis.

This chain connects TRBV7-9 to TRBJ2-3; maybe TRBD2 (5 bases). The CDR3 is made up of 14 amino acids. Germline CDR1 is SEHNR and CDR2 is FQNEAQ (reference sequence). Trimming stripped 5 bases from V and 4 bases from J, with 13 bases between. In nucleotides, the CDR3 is TGTGCCAGCAGCGTTGCCGGGAAAGCAGATACGCAGTATTTT. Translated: CASSVAGKADTQYF.

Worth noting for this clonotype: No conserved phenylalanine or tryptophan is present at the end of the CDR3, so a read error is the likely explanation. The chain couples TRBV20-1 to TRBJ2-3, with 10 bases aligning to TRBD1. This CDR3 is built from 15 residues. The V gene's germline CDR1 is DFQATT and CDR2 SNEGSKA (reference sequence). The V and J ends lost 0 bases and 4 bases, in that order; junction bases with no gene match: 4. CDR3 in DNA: TGCAGTGCTAGAGATATTGGGACAGGGGCAGATACGCAGTATTGT. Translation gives CSARDIGTGADTQYC.

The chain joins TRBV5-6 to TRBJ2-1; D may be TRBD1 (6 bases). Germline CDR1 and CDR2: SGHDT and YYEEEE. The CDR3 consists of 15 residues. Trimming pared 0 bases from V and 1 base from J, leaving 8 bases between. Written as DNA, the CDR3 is TGTGCCAGCAGCTTGGACAGGGAGTCCTACAATGAGCAGTTCTTC. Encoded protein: CASSLDRESYNEQFF.

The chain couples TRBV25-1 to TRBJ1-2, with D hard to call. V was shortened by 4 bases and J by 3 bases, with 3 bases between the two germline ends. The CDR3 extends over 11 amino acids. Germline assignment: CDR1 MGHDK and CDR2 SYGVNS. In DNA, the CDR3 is TGTGCCAGCAGTGTTCACTATGGCTACACCTTC. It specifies CASSVHYGYTF.

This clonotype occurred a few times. CDR3 nucleotides: TGTGCCAGCAGTGCGGGACTTCTGGGAGATACGCAGTATTTT. It specifies CASSAGLLGDTQYF. V usage is TRBV6-5 and J usage is TRBJ2-3; D might be TRBD2 (6 bases). V lost 5 bases, J lost 5 bases, and 14 bases lay in between. The length of the CDR3 is 14 residues. Germline V CDR1 and CDR2: MNHEY, SVGAGI.

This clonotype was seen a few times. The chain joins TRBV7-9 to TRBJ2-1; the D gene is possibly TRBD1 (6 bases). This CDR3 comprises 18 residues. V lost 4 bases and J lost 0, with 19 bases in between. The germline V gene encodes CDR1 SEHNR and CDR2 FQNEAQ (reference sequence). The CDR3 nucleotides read TGTGCCAGCAGCTCAGAAGGGACAACAGGAGACTCCTACAATGAGCAGTTCTTC. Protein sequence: CASSSEGTTGDSYNEQFF.

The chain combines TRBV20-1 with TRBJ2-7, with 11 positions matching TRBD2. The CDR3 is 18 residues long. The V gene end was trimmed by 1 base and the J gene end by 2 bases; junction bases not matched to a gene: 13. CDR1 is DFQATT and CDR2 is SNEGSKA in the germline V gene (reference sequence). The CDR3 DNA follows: TGCAGTGCTAGAGGGAGCCTACCTAGCGGGAGGACCCCCTACGAGCAGTACTTC. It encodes CSARGSLPSGRTPYEQYF.

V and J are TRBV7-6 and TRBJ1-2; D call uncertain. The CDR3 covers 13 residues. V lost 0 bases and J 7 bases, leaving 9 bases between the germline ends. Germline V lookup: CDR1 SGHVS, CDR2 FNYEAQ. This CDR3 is CASSLAVGGGYTF. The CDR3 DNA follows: TGTGCCAGCAGCTTAGCGGTCGGAGGTGGCTACACCTTC.

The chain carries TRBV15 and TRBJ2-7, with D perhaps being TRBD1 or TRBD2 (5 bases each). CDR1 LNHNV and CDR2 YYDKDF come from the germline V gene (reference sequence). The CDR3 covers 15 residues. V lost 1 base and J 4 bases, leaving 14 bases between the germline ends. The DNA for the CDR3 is TGTGCCACCAGCAGAGGCGGCCGGGACGATTACGAGCAGTACTTC. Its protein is CATSRGGRDDYEQYF.

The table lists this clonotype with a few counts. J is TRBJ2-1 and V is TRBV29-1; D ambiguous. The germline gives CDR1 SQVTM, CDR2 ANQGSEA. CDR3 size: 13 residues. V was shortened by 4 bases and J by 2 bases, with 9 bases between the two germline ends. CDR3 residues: CSVGTTTYNEQFF. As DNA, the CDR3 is TGCAGCGTTGGTACTACTACCTACAATGAGCAGTTCTTC.

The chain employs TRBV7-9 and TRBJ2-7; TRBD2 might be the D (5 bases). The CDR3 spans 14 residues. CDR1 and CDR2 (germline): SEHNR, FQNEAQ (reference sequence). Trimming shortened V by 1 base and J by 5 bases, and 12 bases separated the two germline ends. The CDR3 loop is CASSLEASRNEQYF. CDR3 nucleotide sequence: TGTGCCAGCAGCTTAGAGGCTAGCAGGAACGAGCAGTACTTC.

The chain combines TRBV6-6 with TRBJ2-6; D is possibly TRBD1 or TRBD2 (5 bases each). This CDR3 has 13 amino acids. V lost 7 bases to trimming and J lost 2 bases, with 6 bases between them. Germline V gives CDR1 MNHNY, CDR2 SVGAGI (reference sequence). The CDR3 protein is CASMGAGANVLTF. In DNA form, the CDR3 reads TGTGCCAGCATGGGGGCTGGGGCCAACGTCCTGACTTTC.

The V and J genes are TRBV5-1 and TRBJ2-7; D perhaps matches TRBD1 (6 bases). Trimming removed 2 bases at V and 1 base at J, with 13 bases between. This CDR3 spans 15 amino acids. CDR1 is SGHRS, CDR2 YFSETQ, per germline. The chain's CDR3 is CASSLGTLRSYEQYF. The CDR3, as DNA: TGCGCCAGCAGCTTAGGGACACTCCGTTCCTACGAGCAGTACTTC.

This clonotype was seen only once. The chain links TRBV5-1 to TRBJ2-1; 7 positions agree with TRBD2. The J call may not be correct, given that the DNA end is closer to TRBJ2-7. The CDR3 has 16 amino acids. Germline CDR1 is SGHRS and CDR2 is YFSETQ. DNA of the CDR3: TGCGCCAGCAGCTTGGGGCTCAGCGGGGTGTCCTACGAGCAGTACTTC. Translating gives CASSLGLSGVSYEQYF.

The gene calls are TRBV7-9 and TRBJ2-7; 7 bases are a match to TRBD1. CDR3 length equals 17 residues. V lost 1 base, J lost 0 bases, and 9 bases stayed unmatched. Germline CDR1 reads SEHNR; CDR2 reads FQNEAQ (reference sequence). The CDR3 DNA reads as TGTGCCAGCAGCTTAGGGGGGACAGAAAGAAGCTCCTACGAGCAGTACTTC. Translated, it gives CASSLGGTERSSYEQYF.

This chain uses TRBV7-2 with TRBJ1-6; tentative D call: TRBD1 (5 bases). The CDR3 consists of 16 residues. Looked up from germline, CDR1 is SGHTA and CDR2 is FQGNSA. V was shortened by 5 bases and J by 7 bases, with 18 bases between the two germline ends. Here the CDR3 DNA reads TGTGCCAGCAGCCCCCGGACGCAGGGAATAAATTCACCCCTCCACTTT. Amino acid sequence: CASSPRTQGINSPLHF.

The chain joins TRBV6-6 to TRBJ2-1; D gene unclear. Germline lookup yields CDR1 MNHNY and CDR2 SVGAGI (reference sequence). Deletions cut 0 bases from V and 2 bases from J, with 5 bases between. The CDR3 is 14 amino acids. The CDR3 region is CASSYSTAYNEQFF. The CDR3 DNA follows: TGTGCCAGCAGTTACTCTACAGCCTACAATGAGCAGTTCTTC.